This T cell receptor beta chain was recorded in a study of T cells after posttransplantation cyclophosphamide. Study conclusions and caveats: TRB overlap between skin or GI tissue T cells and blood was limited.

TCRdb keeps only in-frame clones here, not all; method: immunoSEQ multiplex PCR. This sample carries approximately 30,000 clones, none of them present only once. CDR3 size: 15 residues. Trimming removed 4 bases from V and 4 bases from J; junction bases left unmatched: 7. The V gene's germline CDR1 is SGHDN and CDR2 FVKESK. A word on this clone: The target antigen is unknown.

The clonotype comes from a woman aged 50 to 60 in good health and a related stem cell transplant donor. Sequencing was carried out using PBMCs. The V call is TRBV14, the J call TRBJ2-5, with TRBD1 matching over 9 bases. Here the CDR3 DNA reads TGTGCCAGCAGCCTCTCACAGGGGGCGAGAGAGACCCAGTACTTC. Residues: CASSLSQGARETQYF.